This T cell receptor (beta chain) was documented in a study of blood T cell repertoires in COVID-19. The overall study: Researchers got acute and convalescent COVID-19 samples from the United States, Italy and Spain. T cells, B-cell-depleted T cells, or PBMCs supplied cDNA or gDNA.

TCRdb's copy holds only in-frame clones and misses some; the assay was immunoSEQ multiplex PCR. The sample comprises 200,000 to 250,000 clones, roughly 84% of which are singletons, and about 2.9% rests with the top ten. V lost 8 bases and J lost 4, with 22 bases in between. The CDR3 length is 16 residues. Germline CDR1 is MDHEN and CDR2 is SYDVKM. The sample comprised peripheral blood. The chain has TRBV28 and TRBJ2-3; D is ambiguous. The sequence was collected from a woman in her twenties or thirties who had recovered from COVID-19. CDR3 nucleotide sequence: TGTGCCAGCTTACCCCTTCCCCACGAGGCGGCAGATACGCAGTATTTT. It is translated as CASLPLPHEAADTQYF.